Below are 3 T cell receptor beta chains sequenced from a single sample in a study of PD-1 blockade in classical Hodgkin lymphoma (dated by TCRdb to the early 2020s). Library preparation employed the immunoSEQ multiplex PCR assay. The immuneACCESS repertoire file appears here via TCRdb, limited to in-frame rearrangements. These files lack a portion of the clones; in checked studies, under half of the deficit traces to unresolved V genes, and the cause of the others is not known. In this sample the table shows approximately 84,000 clones, 89% of which occur a single time. The ten most abundant clones make up roughly 21% of the sample. What this sample's time point label stands for: cycle 1 day 1 (C1D1), immediately before nivolumab initiation. All trial patients had relapsed after autologous stem cell transplantation, with cohorts A, B and C differing in prior brentuximab vedotin exposure. The material was peripheral blood mononuclear cells (PBMCs), obtained at baseline. The receptors originated from a human donor with classical Hodgkin lymphoma.

The V call is TRBV30, the J call TRBJ2-3; TRBD2 matches at 7 bases. CDR3 length: 15 residues. The trim removed 3 bases at V and 0 bases at J, leaving 6 bases unmatched. CDR1 and CDR2 (germline): GTSNPN, SVGIG (reference sequence). Here the CDR3 DNA reads TGTGCCTGGAGAAAAACTAGCGCGAGCACAGATACGCAGTATTTT. This sequence encodes CAWRKTSASTDTQYF.

This chain uses TRBV4-2 with TRBJ1-1, with D hard to call. Germline V gives CDR1 LGHNA, CDR2 YNFKEQ. CDR3 length: 14 amino acids. The ends were cut back, 0 bases at V and 5 bases at J, with 10 bases in the middle. For the CDR3, the DNA is TGTGCCAGCAGCCAAGATCCGGGAGAAACTGAAGCTTTCTTT. This gives the protein CASSQDPGETEAFF.

The chain employs TRBV18 and TRBJ2-1; D ambiguous. The germline gives CDR1 KGHSH, CDR2 LQKENI. The CDR3 is 17 residues long. The V gene lost 1 base and the J gene lost 0 bases, with 13 bases spanning the gap. The CDR3 here is CASSPRQGPSSYNEQFF. As DNA, the CDR3 is TGTGCCAGCTCACCACGGCAAGGTCCCAGCTCCTACAATGAGCAGTTCTTC.